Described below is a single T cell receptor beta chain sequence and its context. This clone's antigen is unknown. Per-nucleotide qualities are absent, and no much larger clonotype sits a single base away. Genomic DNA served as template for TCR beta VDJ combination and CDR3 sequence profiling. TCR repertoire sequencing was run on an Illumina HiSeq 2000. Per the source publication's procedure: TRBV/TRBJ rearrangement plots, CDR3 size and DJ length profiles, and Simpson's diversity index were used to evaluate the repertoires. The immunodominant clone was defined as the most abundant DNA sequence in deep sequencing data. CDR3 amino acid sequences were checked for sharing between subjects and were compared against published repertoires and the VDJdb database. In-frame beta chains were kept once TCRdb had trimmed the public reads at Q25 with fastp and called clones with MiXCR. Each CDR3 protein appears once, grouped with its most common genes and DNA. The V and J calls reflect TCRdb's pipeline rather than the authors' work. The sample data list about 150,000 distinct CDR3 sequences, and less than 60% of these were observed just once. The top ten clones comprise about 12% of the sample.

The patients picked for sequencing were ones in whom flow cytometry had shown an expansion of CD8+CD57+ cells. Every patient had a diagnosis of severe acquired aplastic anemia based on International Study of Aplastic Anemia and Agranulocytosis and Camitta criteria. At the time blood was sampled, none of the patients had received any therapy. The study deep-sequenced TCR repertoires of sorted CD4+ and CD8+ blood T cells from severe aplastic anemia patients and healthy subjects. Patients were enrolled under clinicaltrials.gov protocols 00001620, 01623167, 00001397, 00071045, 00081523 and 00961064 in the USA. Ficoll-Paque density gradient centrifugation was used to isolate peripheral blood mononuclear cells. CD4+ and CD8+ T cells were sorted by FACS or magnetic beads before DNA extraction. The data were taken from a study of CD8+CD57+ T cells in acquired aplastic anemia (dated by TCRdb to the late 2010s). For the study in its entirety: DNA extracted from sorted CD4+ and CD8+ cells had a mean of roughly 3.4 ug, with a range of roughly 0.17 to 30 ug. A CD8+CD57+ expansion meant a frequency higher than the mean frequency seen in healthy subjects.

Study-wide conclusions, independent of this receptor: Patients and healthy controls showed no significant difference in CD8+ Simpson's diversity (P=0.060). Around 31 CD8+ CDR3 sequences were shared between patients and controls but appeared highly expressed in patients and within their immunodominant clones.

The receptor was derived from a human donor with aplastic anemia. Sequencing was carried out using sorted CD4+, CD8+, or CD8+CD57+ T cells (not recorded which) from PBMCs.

The CDR3 reads CATKPDRRYTF. The nucleotide sequence reads TGTGCCACCAAGCCGGACAGGCGCTACACCTTC. The chain is made from TRBV2 and TRBJ1-2; 7 central bases correspond to TRBD1. V lost 10 bases and J lost 9 bases, and the count of bases not matched to a germline gene is 8. The cysteine opens and the phenylalanine closes a CDR3 of 11 amino acids. The kept DNA is CDR3 alone, 33 bases in frame from the first base. CDR1 and CDR2, looked up from the germline V gene, are SNHLY and FYNNEI.